These 30 T cell receptor beta chains came from one sample sequenced in a study of cytomegalovirus exposure and HLA in healthy donors. Generated by immunoSEQ multiplex PCR, the TCRdb table keeps only in-frame clones and is missing some. The data show fewer than 250,000 clones, 86% seen once. Sequenced material: PBMCs. These receptors all stem from a woman between 18 and 30 years old in good health and CMV-seronegative.

The chain joins TRBV6-5 to TRBJ2-5; the D gene is possibly TRBD1 (5 bases). V lost 2 bases, J lost 5 bases, and 15 bases lay in between. Germline V gives CDR1 MNHEY, CDR2 SVGAGI. This CDR3 has 15 residues. In DNA, the CDR3 is TGTGCCAGCAGTTACGCCAGGGAAGGGCGGGAGACCCAGTACTTC. Translating gives CASSYAREGRETQYF.

The chain couples TRBV19 to TRBJ2-1; D unresolved. Trimming took 6 bases from V and 8 from J, leaving 23 bases between them. The CDR3 sequence is 16 residues long. CDR1 is LNHDA, CDR2 SQIVND, per germline (reference sequence). CDR3 amino acids: CASSSISESRFDEQFF. The CDR3 DNA reads TGTGCCAGTAGCTCAATCTCGGAGTCCCGCTTTGATGAGCAGTTCTTC. Complete variable domain (other parts from reference TRBV19 and TRBJ2-1): DGGITQSPKYLFRKEGQNVTLSCEQNLNHDAMYWYRQDPGQGLRLIYYSQIVNDFQKGDIAEGYSVSREKKESFPLTVTSAQKNPTAFYLCASSSISESRFDEQFFGPGTRLTVL.

The chain carries TRBV10-3 and TRBJ1-5; TRBD1 might be the D (5 bases). The V end was cut by 2 bases, the J end by 3 bases, with 8 bases between. This CDR3 comprises 14 residues. Germline CDR1 ENHRY, CDR2 SYGVKD. The CDR3 coding sequence is TGTGCCATCAGTGAGGCAGGGTACAATCAGCCCCAGCATTTT. Its translation: CAISEAGYNQPQHF.

The chain couples TRBV30 to TRBJ1-2; D unclear. Per the germline V gene, CDR1 is GTSNPN and CDR2 is SVGIG (reference sequence). The length of the CDR3 is 18 residues. Deletions cut 2 bases from V and 0 bases from J, with 22 bases between. The CDR3 coding sequence is TGTGCCTGGAGTTATAGGAGCAGCCAGAGGATTCCTAACTATGGCTACACCTTC. It encodes CAWSYRSSQRIPNYGYTF.

The chain joins TRBV10-3 to TRBJ2-7, with 7 bases aligning to TRBD2. CDR1 and CDR2 (germline): ENHRY, SYGVKD. Trimming cost V 5 bases and J 7 bases; bases outside gene matches: 11. CDR3 length equals 14 residues. CDR3 nucleotide sequence: TGTGCCATCAGTACCGGGACTAACCTGGGGGAGCAGTACTTC. Amino acids: CAISTGTNLGEQYF.

The chain has TRBV19 and TRBJ2-2, with D perhaps TRBD2 (5 bases). The V gene lost 8 bases and the J gene lost 1 base, with 8 bases spanning the gap. The CDR3 is made up of 13 amino acids. CDR1 and CDR2 from the germline V gene are LNHDA and SQIVND (reference sequence). CDR3 in amino acids: CASSRGNTGELFF. CDR3 nucleotide sequence: TGTGCCAGTTCACGGGGGAACACCGGGGAGCTGTTTTTT. The full variable domain, rest sourced from reference TRBV19 and TRBJ2-2, is DGGITQSPKYLFRKEGQNVTLSCEQNLNHDAMYWYRQDPGQGLRLIYYSQIVNDFQKGDIAEGYSVSREKKESFPLTVTSAQKNPTAFYLCASSRGNTGELFFGEGSRLTVL.

The J gene is TRBJ2-7, the V gene TRBV5-1; 7 positions match TRBD1. This CDR3 contains 15 residues. V was clipped by 7 bases and J by 4 bases; unmatched bases: 14. Looked up from germline, CDR1 is SGHRS and CDR2 is YFSETQ. The CDR3 loop reads CASSPLVGGGYEQYF. In DNA form, the CDR3 reads TGCGCCAGCTCCCCCCTAGTAGGGGGCGGATACGAGCAGTACTTC.

The chain has TRBV27 and TRBJ2-1; 8 bases map to TRBD2. This CDR3 is 15 amino acids long. V was clipped by 5 bases and J by 6 bases; unmatched bases: 9. The germline CDR1 and CDR2 sequences are MNHEY and SMNVEV (reference sequence). The CDR3 coding sequence is TGTGCCAGCAGTCTCCCGGGACTAGGGTTCAATGAGCAGTTCTTC. Amino acids: CASSLPGLGFNEQFF.

The chain links TRBV10-3 to TRBJ2-7; TRBD1 matches at 9 bases. J gave up 5 bases and V 0 bases, and 5 bases lay outside the gene matches. The CDR3 is made up of 15 amino acids. CDR1 and CDR2 from the germline V gene are ENHRY and SYGVKD. CDR3 nucleotide sequence: TGTGCCATCAGTGAGTCCCCACAGGGGGCCAACGAGCAGTACTTC. Residues: CAISESPQGANEQYF.

The CDR3 reads CARDRAGDEQFF. The CDR3 region has the DNA TGTGCCAGGGACAGGGCAGGGGATGAGCAGTTCTTC. The chain couples TRBV21-1 to TRBJ2-1; TRBD1, the table's D call, lacks a check against the DNA. TRBV21-1 is a pseudogene locus. This CDR3 comprises 12 residues.

The chain couples TRBV2 to TRBJ2-5, with 8 bases identical to TRBD2. Per germline, CDR1 SNHLY and CDR2 FYNNEI. CDR3 length: 12 amino acids. V shed 7 bases and J 3 bases; nucleotides not matched to a gene: 1. In DNA, the CDR3 is TGTGCCAGCACGGGAGGGGAAGAGACCCAGTACTTC. It translates to CASTGGEETQYF.

The chain employs TRBV2 and TRBJ2-7, with D possibly TRBD2 on 6 matching bases. The CDR3 length is 15 residues. CDR1 and CDR2 (germline): SNHLY, FYNNEI. The V gene lost 7 bases and the J gene lost 3 bases, with 19 bases spanning the gap. CDR3 in DNA: TGTGCCAGCAATCCACGGACTACGAGCTTCTACGAGCAGTACTTC. Amino acid sequence: CASNPRTTSFYEQYF.

The rearrangement joins TRBV30 to TRBJ1-1, with 10 bases lining up with TRBD1. V shed 8 bases and J 4 bases; nucleotides not matched to a gene: 4. The CDR3 extends over 12 amino acids. Germline V gene lookup returns CDR1 GTSNPN and CDR2 SVGIG (reference sequence). The CDR3 DNA reads TGTGCCGCGGACAGGGGGGCCACTGAAGCTTTCTTT. Translated, it gives CAADRGATEAFF.

A single count supports this clone. J is TRBJ1-4 and V is TRBV11-2; weak D call: TRBD1 (6 bases). Germline assignment: CDR1 SGHAT and CDR2 FQNNGV. The CDR3 has 17 residues. Trimming removed 5 bases at V and 8 bases at J, with 24 bases between. The DNA for the CDR3 is TGTGCCAGCAGCCTTAGAACACAGGGAACCACCAGGGAAAAACTGTTTTTT. It encodes CASSLRTQGTTREKLFF. The variable domain in full, completed from reference TRBV11-2 and TRBJ1-4, reads EAGVAQSPRYKIIEKRQSVAFWCNPISGHATLYWYQQILGQGPKLLIQFQNNGVVDDSQLPKDRFSAERLKGVDSTLKIQPAKLEDSAVYLCASSLRTQGTTREKLFFGSGTQLSVL.

The J gene is TRBJ1-1, the V gene TRBV7-2; weak D call: TRBD1 (6 bases). The V gene's germline CDR1 is SGHTA and CDR2 FQGNSA. V lost 4 bases to trimming and J lost 3 bases, with 15 bases between them. The CDR3 consists of 15 residues. The CDR3 region has the DNA TGTGCCAGCAGCTGGGGGCATGAGGGGGACACTGAAGCTTTCTTT. It is translated as CASSWGHEGDTEAFF.

This clone showed up just once. DNA of the CDR3: TGTGCCAGCAGCCTTCGGGACAGGGGGCAGTCGAACACTGAAGCTTTCTTT. The encoded protein is CASSLRDRGQSNTEAFF. The V and J genes are TRBV7-9 and TRBJ1-1; TRBD1 agrees at 12 bases. This CDR3 has 17 amino acids. Germline lookup yields CDR1 SEHNR and CDR2 FQNEAQ (reference sequence). V gave up 5 bases and J gave up 1 base; unmatched junction bases: 8.

The chain has TRBV4-2 and TRBJ2-5; TRBD2 aligns across 8 bases. V lost 2 bases, J lost 2 bases, and 16 bases stayed unmatched. The CDR3 is made up of 19 amino acids. Germline assignment: CDR1 LGHNA and CDR2 YNFKEQ. This CDR3 is CASSQYGTRNRPIQETQYF. CDR3 sequence (DNA): TGTGCCAGCAGCCAATACGGGACTAGGAACAGACCAATACAAGAGACCCAGTACTTC.

This chain's CDR3 is CASSSRRTGGSGYTF. The DNA of the CDR3 is TGTGCCAGCAGTTCACGTCGGACAGGGGGCAGTGGCTACACCTTC. The V call is TRBV27, the J call TRBJ1-2, with TRBD1 matching over 11 bases. CDR3 length equals 15 residues. Per germline, CDR1 MNHEY and CDR2 SMNVEV (reference sequence). The trim removed 4 bases at V and 7 bases at J, leaving 8 bases unmatched.

V gene TRBV7-8 combines with J gene TRBJ1-1, with D hard to call. The germline V gene encodes CDR1 SGHVS and CDR2 FQNEAQ. CDR3 size: 13 residues. Trimming removed 1 base from V and 4 bases from J, with 7 bases in between. The DNA for the CDR3 is TGTGCCAGCAGCTTAGACAGATCCACTGAAGCTTTCTTT. As protein: CASSLDRSTEAFF.

The chain joins TRBV5-4 to TRBJ1-1; a weak D match, TRBD1 (5 bases). The germline gives CDR1 SGHNT, CDR2 YYREEE (reference sequence). The V end was cut by 3 bases, the J end by 4 bases, with 16 bases between. The CDR3 covers 15 residues. CDR3 DNA sequence: TGTGCCAGCAGCTGGTTTCAGGGCCCCGGCACTGAAGCTTTCTTT. It specifies CASSWFQGPGTEAFF.

The rearrangement uses TRBV7-9 and TRBJ1-5; D might be TRBD1 (6 bases). The germline V and J ends were trimmed by 0 bases and 0 bases, with 15 bases remaining between them. The CDR3 length is 18 residues. Germline V gene data show CDR1 as SEHNR and CDR2 as FQNEAQ (reference sequence). CDR3 sequence reads: CASSLALAGAYSNQPQHF. The CDR3 nucleotides are TGTGCCAGCAGCTTAGCCCTGGCGGGGGCCTATAGCAATCAGCCCCAGCATTTT.

The chain joins TRBV5-1 to TRBJ2-3; 9 bases fit TRBD2. This CDR3 is 15 amino acids long. Germline trimming cut 4 bases from V and 3 bases from J; bases unmatched to any gene: 6. Germline V lookup: CDR1 SGHRS, CDR2 YFSETQ. The CDR3 loop reads CASSLAGLGTDTQYF. Written as DNA, the CDR3 is TGCGCCAGCAGCCTAGCGGGGTTGGGAACAGATACGCAGTATTTT.

The chain employs TRBV29-1 and TRBJ1-1, with 12 nucleotides matching TRBD1. V dropped 5 bases and J dropped 7; count of bases not matched to a gene: 5. The V gene's germline CDR1 is SQVTM and CDR2 ANQGSEA. The CDR3 has 13 amino acids. This chain's CDR3 is CSVRDRGPGEAFF. CDR3 coding DNA: TGCAGCGTTCGGGACAGGGGGCCGGGTGAAGCTTTCTTT.

A remark on this clone: In the same sample, other DNA sequences code for this CDR3. The chain links TRBV7-3 to TRBJ2-5; 11 nucleotides agree with TRBD1. The CDR3 runs 15 residues. The V gene's germline CDR1 is SGHTA and CDR2 FQGTGA. V shed 0 bases, J shed 4 bases, and the junction held 1 base outside the gene matches. CDR3 region: CASSLTGTGGETQYF. DNA of the CDR3: TGTGCCAGCAGCTTAACCGGGACAGGGGGAGAGACCCAGTACTTC.

This rearrangement joins TRBV9 to TRBJ1-1; no clear D gene. The V end was cut by 5 bases, the J end by 1 base, with 6 bases between. CDR1 SGDLS and CDR2 YYNGEE come from the germline V gene. This CDR3 region has 12 residues. The CDR3 coding sequence is TGTGCCAGCAGGTCCTCGAACACTGAAGCTTTCTTT. Translated, it gives CASRSSNTEAFF.

The table lists this clone with a few counts. The CDR3 here is CASSQRGSTPYEQYF. The CDR3 region has the DNA TGCGCCAGCAGCCAAAGGGGATCGACACCTTACGAGCAGTACTTC. The V and J genes are TRBV4-1 and TRBJ2-7, with D perhaps matching TRBD1 (5 bases). This CDR3 is built from 15 residues. Trimming left V 2 bases short and J 4 bases short, with 15 bases between. The germline gives CDR1 MGHRA, CDR2 YSYEKL.

Here the CDR3 reads CASSLARVSSYNSPLHF. For the CDR3, the DNA is TGCGCCAGCAGCTTGGCCAGGGTGAGCTCCTATAATTCACCCCTCCACTTT. V gene TRBV5-1 combines with J gene TRBJ1-6, with a tentative D call TRBD1 (5 bases). V shed 0 bases and J shed 0 bases, with 10 bases lying between them. The CDR3 covers 17 residues. The V gene's germline CDR1 is SGHRS and CDR2 YFSETQ.

The genes are TRBV5-1 and TRBJ1-6, with 7 bases matching TRBD1. Germline lookup yields CDR1 SGHRS and CDR2 YFSETQ. This CDR3 region has 15 residues. Trimming at V came to 3 bases and at J to 6 bases, leaving 6 bases not matched to a gene. The CDR3 DNA is TGCGCCAGCAGCTGGGGGACAGATGTTAATTCACCCCTCCACTTT. Translating gives CASSWGTDVNSPLHF.

The genes are TRBV29-1 and TRBJ1-1; weak D call: TRBD1 (5 bases). The CDR3 sequence is 15 residues long. V was pared by 7 bases and J by 5 bases, with 23 bases between. In germline, CDR1 is SQVTM, CDR2 ANQGSEA. This CDR3 is CSADGHTVPSTEAFF. The CDR3, as DNA: TGCAGCGCTGACGGACATACCGTACCTTCAACTGAAGCTTTCTTT.

This clone appeared a few times. The chain joins TRBV10-3 to TRBJ2-7; TRBD2 matches 12 bases. The CDR3 is 17 amino acids. The J segment lost 3 bases and the V segment lost 4 bases, leaving 10 bases of the junction unmatched. Germline assignment: CDR1 ENHRY and CDR2 SYGVKD. The CDR3 region has the DNA TGTGCCATCAGTGGGACTAGCGGGGCCTCGTACCACTACGAGCAGTACTTC. Its protein product is CAISGTSGASYHYEQYF.